This T cell receptor (beta chain) was identified in a study of cytomegalovirus exposure and HLA in healthy donors. Researchers ran the PCR with 60 Vbeta and 13 Jbeta primers. Only in-frame clones appear in the TCRdb table, and some are missing; sequencing was by immunoSEQ multiplex PCR. Of approximately 55,000 clones in the sample, about 81% are singletons; the top ten hold roughly 2.3%. Concerning this clone: Its antigen is unidentified.

General study findings and limits: Versus the 666-donor mean, an Asian-associated ancestry cluster reportedly showed fewer N-insertions in a later analysis.

Germline V gene data show CDR1 as SNHLY and CDR2 as FYNNEI. The CDR3 consists of 15 residues. V gave up 4 bases and J gave up 3 bases; unmatched junction bases: 5. The chain uses TRBV2 and TRBJ2-3, with 9 positions matching TRBD2. The receptor's source is a boy younger than 18 in good health and CMV-seropositive. Material: PBMCs. The CDR3 sequence: CASSVGSGGTDTQYF. The CDR3, as DNA: TGTGCCAGCAGTGTGGGAAGCGGGGGGACAGATACGCAGTATTTT. The whole variable domain, filled in from reference TRBV2 and TRBJ2-3, reads EPEVTQTPSHQVTQMGQEVILRCVPISNHLYFYWYRQILGQKVEFLVSFYNNEISEKSEIFDDQFSVERPDGSNFTLKIRSTKLEDSAMYFCASSVGSGGTDTQYFGPGTRLTVL.